This record covers a single T cell receptor beta chain. No antigen is known for it. Germline-derived CDR1 and CDR2 are DFQATT and SNEGSKA (reference sequence). CDR3 size: 11 residues. The V and J ends lost 0 bases and 12 bases respectively, with 9 bases between them. The sample originates from a study of T cells after posttransplantation cyclophosphamide. Notes on the study in general: Blood and skin or GI T cell repertoires showed limited TRB overlap. Recipient CMV seropositivity and CMV reactivation strongly tracked TRB clonality. Later post-transplant blood repertoires were often dominated by donor CD8+ memory clones.

A marrow graft followed busulfan-fludarabine conditioning, with cyclophosphamide on days +3 and +4. Assay used: immunoSEQ multiplex PCR; TCRdb lists only in-frame clones, some missing. Of over 8,000 clones listed, 70% to 90% are singletons. The specimen comprised PBMCs, sampled after allogeneic stem cell transplant with posttransplant cyclophosphamide. This chain joins TRBV20-1 and TRBJ2-1; D possibly corresponds to TRBD2 (5 bases). This TCR derives from a female patient aged 40-50 years who received an allogeneic stem cell transplant from an unrelated donor, was CMV-positive, and had no GVHD. A subset of T cells may come from the graft donor. The CDR3 here is CSAREGSGQFF. The CDR3 bases are TGCAGTGCTAGAGAAGGCAGCGGGCAGTTCTTC.